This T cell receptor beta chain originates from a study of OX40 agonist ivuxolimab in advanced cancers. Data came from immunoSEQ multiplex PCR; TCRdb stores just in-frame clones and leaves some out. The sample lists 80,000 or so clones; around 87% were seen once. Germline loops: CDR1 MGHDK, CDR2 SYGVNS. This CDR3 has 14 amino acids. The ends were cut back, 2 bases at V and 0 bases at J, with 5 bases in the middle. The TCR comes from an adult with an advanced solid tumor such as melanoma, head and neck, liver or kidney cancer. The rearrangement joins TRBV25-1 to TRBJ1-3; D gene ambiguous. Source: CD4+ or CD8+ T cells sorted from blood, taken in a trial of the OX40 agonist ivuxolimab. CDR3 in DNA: TGTGCCAGCAGTGAAAATTTCTCTGGAAACACCATATATTTT. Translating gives CASSENFSGNTIYF.